This TCR beta chain was identified during a study of CD8 T cells in ankylosing spondylitis. Findings and caveats of the study: Reported data indicate significant enrichment of disease-linked clones within matched ankylosing spondylitis synovial fluid. A motif of under 10 highly homologous TCR beta variants was seen as apparently characteristic of ankylosing spondylitis blood. Those disease-linked clones were CD8+; they were also relatively rare in peripheral blood. A subset of motif variants has previously been described in the synovial fluid and blood of reactive arthritis.

There are a few counts of this clonotype. The target antigen is unknown. The TCR beta libraries were generated through quantitative 5'-RACE incorporating molecular barcodes. TCRdb reanalysed the 5' RACE reads using MiXCR and keeps one entry per CDR3 protein. This table holds 750,000 to 850,000 distinct CDR3 sequences, about 11% found once. Sequenced: blood, either unsorted or a sorted T cell fraction (not recorded which). The origin of this receptor is a male donor with ankylosing spondylitis.

CDR3 region: CASSLVTVGGYGYTF. The DNA for the CDR3 is TGTGCCAGCAGCTTAGTTACGGTTGGGGGCTATGGCTACACCTTC. The V call is TRBV7-2, the J call TRBJ1-2; weak D call: TRBD1 (5 bases). Germline lookup yields CDR1 SGHTA and CDR2 FQGNSA. CDR3 length: 15 residues. V dropped 1 base and J dropped 4 bases, with 13 bases sitting between them.